This is a list of T cell receptor beta chains from one sample in a study of PD-1 blockade in mismatch repair-deficient tumors. Measured with immunoSEQ multiplex PCR; TCRdb has only the in-frame clones, and not every one. This table has under 50,000 clones, 70% to 80% appearing once. The sequencing used peripheral blood, collected 4 weeks after starting pembrolizumab. All receptors come from an adult with mismatch repair-deficient cancer. Both conserved end residues are part of each CDR3. The D gene is left open where the match is weak. Clone size is shown for a subset of rows, as once, few, many or a class of expanded clone.

J,D,V,size,DNA,CDR3
TRBJ1-2,-,TRBV6-5,-,TGTGCCAGCAGTTACTCAGGGGTTGGCTACACCTTC,CASSYSGVGYTF
TRBJ2-3,-,TRBV12-1,-,TGTGCCAGCAGCTTTAGACCCGCCGGGACTAGCGGGTTTCTGGATACGCAGTATTTT,CASSFRPAGTSGFLDTQYF
TRBJ2-5,-,TRBV15,-,TGTGCCACCAGCAGAGTGGAGGTCGAGACCCAGTACTTC,CATSRVEVETQYF
TRBJ2-5,-,TRBV7-9,-,TGTGCCAGCAGCCGAACTCGCCACGAAGGGGAGACCCAGTACTTC,CASSRTRHEGETQYF
TRBJ1-1,TRBD1,TRBV6-5,-,TGTGCCAGCAGTTACCTTAGAGGACAGGGGACCACTGAAGCTTTCTTT,CASSYLRGQGTTEAFF
TRBJ1-2,-,TRBV5-1,-,TGCGCCAGCAGCTGGTCGGAACTTACCTATGGCTACACCTTC,CASSWSELTYGYTF
TRBJ2-4,-,TRBV7-2,-,TGTGCCAGCAGCTTAGCCGTAGGTGCCAAAAACATTCAGTACTTC,CASSLAVGAKNIQYF
TRBJ2-6,-,TRBV5-4,once,TGTGCCAGCAGCTTGGGGGGACGGACTTCTGGGGCCAACGTCCTGACTTTC,CASSLGGRTSGANVLTF
TRBJ1-2,-,TRBV5-1,few,TGCGCCAGCAGGAATACCGGGACGTCTTATGGCTACACCTTC,CASRNTGTSYGYTF
TRBJ2-7,-,TRBV28,-,TGTGCCAGCAGTTTAAGGGGGAGGGCGTCCTACGAGCAGTACTTC,CASSLRGRASYEQYF
TRBJ1-1,-,TRBV6-5,-,TGTGCCAGAACCAGGACACCTGGCACTGAAGCTTTCTTT,CARTRTPGTEAFF
TRBJ2-1,-,TRBV2,-,TGTGCCAGCAGTGAAGGCTGGAGCTCCTACAATGAGCAGTTCTTC,CASSEGWSSYNEQFF